Below are 24 T cell receptor beta chains sequenced from a single sample in a study of control samples from healthy donors and cancer patients. The assay was immunoSEQ multiplex PCR, and TCRdb's table has in-frame clones only and misses some. The sample has 45,000 to 60,000 clones, 85% to 95% seen once. The source material was blood. All receptors derive from a man under 40 in good health.

This chain connects TRBV30 to TRBJ2-3; 9 bases map to TRBD2. The CDR3 loop spans 20 amino acids. The ends lost 3 bases at V and 4 bases at J; junction bases unmatched: 23. Germline V gene lookup returns CDR1 GTSNPN and CDR2 SVGIG (reference sequence). The DNA of the CDR3 is TGTGCCTGGAGCCCCCTAACCCTCGTCGAGGCGGGGGGGCGCCCAGATACGCAGTATTTT. Translated: CAWSPLTLVEAGGRPDTQYF.

This chain uses TRBV30 with TRBJ1-3; D gene uncertain. The CDR3 contains 17 residues. The V gene lost 0 bases and the J gene lost 0 bases, with 15 bases spanning the gap. The germline CDR1 and CDR2 sequences are GTSNPN and SVGIG (reference sequence). CDR3 DNA: TGTGCCTGGAGTGTTTTGGGCGGACCGTTCTCTGGAAACACCATATATTTT. It yields the protein CAWSVLGGPFSGNTIYF.

The CDR3 coding sequence is TGTGCCAGCAGCTTAGCCCTCCAAGGGAGCTCTGGGGCCAACGTCCTGACTTTC. Amino acids: CASSLALQGSSGANVLTF. The rearrangement joins TRBV7-9 to TRBJ2-6, with a possible D match to TRBD2 (5 bases). CDR3 size: 18 residues. The germline V gene has CDR1 SEHNR and CDR2 FQNEAQ (reference sequence). Trimming left V 0 bases short and J 0 bases short, with 12 bases between.

The chain has TRBV30 and TRBJ1-4; D is uncertain. CDR1 and CDR2 (germline): GTSNPN, SVGIG (reference sequence). Trimming took 0 bases from V and 11 from J, leaving 13 bases between them. CDR3 size: 13 residues. The CDR3 here is CAWSVASPGKLFF. In DNA, the CDR3 is TGTGCCTGGAGTGTAGCTTCCCCGGGTAAACTGTTTTTT. The variable domain in full, with the rest retrieved from reference TRBV30 and TRBJ1-4, is SQTIHQWPATLVQPVGSPLSLECTVEGTSNPNLYWYRQAAGRGLQLLFYSVGIGQISSEVPQNLSASRPQDRQFILSSKKLLLSDSGFYLCAWSVASPGKLFFGSGTQLSVL.

The V and J genes are TRBV7-2 and TRBJ2-1; 10 bases are a match to TRBD1. Germline V gives CDR1 SGHTA, CDR2 FQGNSA. V shed 3 bases and J 8 bases; nucleotides not matched to a gene: 4. CDR3 length: 14 residues. CDR3 protein: CASSFGQGGDEQFF. DNA of the CDR3: TGTGCCAGCAGCTTTGGACAGGGGGGGGATGAGCAGTTCTTC.

The CDR3 DNA sequence: TGTGCCAGCAGTCCGCGGACTAGCGGGAGAAGGTACGAGCAGTACTTC. It specifies CASSPRTSGRRYEQYF. The rearrangement uses TRBV27 and TRBJ2-7; 13 bases align to TRBD2. The CDR3 covers 16 residues. Trimming at V came to 5 bases and at J to 4 bases, leaving 8 bases not matched to a gene. Looked up from germline, CDR1 is MNHEY and CDR2 is SMNVEV (reference sequence).

This clone was seen just once. The chain combines TRBV2 with TRBJ2-1; 16 bases are shared with TRBD2. Per germline, CDR1 SNHLY and CDR2 FYNNEI. CDR3 length: 21 amino acids. V was clipped by 2 bases and J by 6 bases; unmatched bases: 16. The DNA for the CDR3 is TGTGCCAGCAGTGAACAACAGGGGACTAGCGGGAGGGCCGGTCTTCGCAATGAGCAGTTCTTC. This gives the protein CASSEQQGTSGRAGLRNEQFF.

This clone has only one observation. This chain uses TRBV5-1 with TRBJ1-6; 11 bases agree with TRBD1. From germline, CDR1 is SGHRS and CDR2 YFSETQ. The trim removed 4 bases at V and 4 bases at J, leaving 7 bases unmatched. The CDR3 consists of 17 residues. CDR3 region: CASSQTRDRGYNSPLHF. In DNA, the CDR3 is TGCGCCAGCAGCCAAACCCGGGACAGGGGGTATAATTCACCCCTCCACTTT. The whole variable domain, remainder taken from reference TRBV5-1 and TRBJ1-6, is KAGVTQTPRYLIKTRGQQVTLSCSPISGHRSVSWYQQTPGQGLQFLFEYFSETQRNKGNFPGRFSGRQFSNSRSEMNVSTLELGDSALYLCASSQTRDRGYNSPLHFGNGTRLTVT.

The genes are TRBV6-4 and TRBJ2-3; D perhaps matches TRBD1 (6 bases). The CDR3 runs 15 residues. Per germline, CDR1 MRHNA and CDR2 SNTAGT. The germline V and J ends were trimmed by 4 bases and 0 bases, with 11 bases remaining between them. The CDR3 nucleotides are TGTGCCAGCAGTGTCGGGACAACTAGCACAGATACGCAGTATTTT. Translating it yields CASSVGTTSTDTQYF.

The J gene is TRBJ2-7, the V gene TRBV7-2; D may be TRBD1 or TRBD2 (6 bases each). In germline, CDR1 is SGHTA, CDR2 FQGNSA. Trimming removed 1 base from V and 3 bases from J, with 16 bases in between. The length of the CDR3 is 16 residues. CDR3 in amino acids: CASSLGEGGFVYEQYF. Written as DNA, the CDR3 is TGTGCCAGCAGCTTAGGAGAGGGGGGTTTTGTCTACGAGCAGTACTTC.

The chain recombines TRBV6-2 or TRBV6-3 with TRBJ2-3, with D unclear. Germline CDR1 is MNHEY and CDR2 is SVGEGT. The CDR3 is made up of 14 amino acids. Trimming left V 5 bases short and J 2 bases short, with 11 bases between. Written as DNA, the CDR3 is TGTGCCAGCAGTAGACGTATCCCCACAGATACGCAGTATTTT. Translation: CASSRRIPTDTQYF.

The V and J genes are TRBV20-1 and TRBJ2-7; no firm D call. This CDR3 comprises 11 residues. CDR1 DFQATT and CDR2 SNEGSKA come from the germline V gene (reference sequence). V was clipped by 7 bases and J by 6 bases, with 13 bases between them. DNA for the CDR3: TGCAGTGGAGCTCCCAGGCCCGAGCAGTACTTC. Its translation is CSGAPRPEQYF.

The chain couples TRBV5-5 to TRBJ1-1; D unclear. Germline V lookup: CDR1 SGHKS, CDR2 YYEKEE (reference sequence). This CDR3 is 14 amino acids long. Trimming cost V 4 bases and J 1 base, with 11 bases left between them. The CDR3 is CASSQIDGNTEAFF. The DNA for the CDR3 is TGTGCCAGCAGCCAAATCGACGGGAACACTGAAGCTTTCTTT.

This chain joins TRBV4-2 and TRBJ2-5; TRBD2 is a possible D gene (5 bases). The CDR3 sequence is 15 residues long. Germline assignment: CDR1 LGHNA and CDR2 YNFKEQ. Trimming left V 2 bases short and J 5 bases short, with 15 bases between. In nucleotides, the CDR3 is TGTGCCAGCAGCCAACCGGAGCGAAGAGGGGAGACCCAGTACTTC. Its protein is CASSQPERRGETQYF.

This chain links TRBV6-6 with TRBJ1-1; D gene uncertain. From germline, CDR1 is MNHNY and CDR2 SVGAGI (reference sequence). V was cut by 10 bases and J by 6 bases, with 12 bases left in between. This CDR3 region has 11 residues. CDR3 residues: CATGFQAEAFF. The CDR3 DNA sequence: TGTGCCACGGGTTTTCAGGCTGAAGCTTTCTTT.

The rearrangement uses TRBV6-5 and TRBJ2-1; no clear D. Germline CDR1 MNHEY, CDR2 SVGAGI. V was trimmed by 6 bases and J by 7 bases, leaving 10 bases between them. CDR3 length equals 12 residues. This CDR3 reads CASRIGSNEQFF. CDR3 DNA sequence: TGTGCCAGCAGAATAGGGTCAAATGAGCAGTTCTTC.

The chain uses TRBV30 and TRBJ1-1; TRBD1 agrees at 10 bases. Germline loops: CDR1 GTSNPN, CDR2 SVGIG (reference sequence). The CDR3 spans 13 residues. The trim removed 7 bases at V and 4 bases at J, leaving 6 bases unmatched. Here the CDR3 DNA reads TGTGCCTTCCGACAGGGGGCTCGCACTGAAGCTTTCTTT. It is translated as CAFRQGARTEAFF.

The V and J genes are TRBV25-1 and TRBJ2-2; D is undetermined. There are 15 residues in the CDR3. The V gene lost 1 base and the J gene lost 4 bases, with 10 bases spanning the gap. CDR1 MGHDK and CDR2 SYGVNS come from the germline V gene. In DNA, the CDR3 is TGTGCCAGCAGTGAATCGGAGTATTTCACCGGGGAGCTGTTTTTT. It yields the protein CASSESEYFTGELFF.

The rearrangement uses TRBV6-2 or TRBV6-3 and TRBJ1-5, with 7 bases lining up with TRBD1. Germline assignment: CDR1 MNHEY and CDR2 SVGEGT. The CDR3 spans 14 residues. The V and J ends lost 4 bases and 2 bases, in that order; junction bases with no gene match: 2. CDR3 protein: CASSSTGGNQPQHF. The CDR3 DNA is TGTGCCAGCAGTTCCACAGGGGGCAATCAGCCCCAGCATTTT.

This chain links TRBV6-5 with TRBJ2-3; weak D call: TRBD1 (5 bases). Germline lookup yields CDR1 MNHEY and CDR2 SVGAGI. V lost 3 bases to trimming and J lost 2 bases, with 12 bases between them. The CDR3 extends over 15 amino acids. Here the CDR3 DNA reads TGTGCCAGCAGTTATTGGGGCGGATCCACAGATACGCAGTATTTT. Protein sequence: CASSYWGGSTDTQYF.

This sequence joins TRBV30 and TRBJ1-3, with a weak D call TRBD1 (6 bases). The V and J ends lost 2 bases and 0 bases respectively, with 14 bases between them. CDR3 length equals 16 residues. Germline V gene data show CDR1 as GTSNPN and CDR2 as SVGIG (reference sequence). This CDR3 is CAWSSFTGSSGNTIYF. The DNA of the CDR3 is TGTGCCTGGAGTTCTTTCACAGGGAGCTCTGGAAACACCATATATTTT.

The chain recombines TRBV28 with TRBJ1-2; D unclear. Per the germline V gene, CDR1 is MDHEN and CDR2 is SYDVKM. The CDR3 loop spans 16 amino acids. Deletions cut 2 bases from V and 4 bases from J, with 17 bases between. The CDR3 is CASSLASGTHFYGYTF. CDR3 sequence (DNA): TGTGCCAGCAGTTTAGCTTCGGGCACCCACTTCTATGGCTACACCTTC.

The chain uses TRBV18 and TRBJ2-3; 15 positions agree with TRBD2. V trimming: 5 bases; J trimming: 5 bases; junction bases outside the gene matches: 5. The CDR3 has 16 residues. Germline CDR1 is KGHSH and CDR2 is LQKENI. Here the CDR3 DNA reads TGTGCCAGCTCATTCGGACTAGCGGGAGGGGAAGATACGCAGTATTTT. The encoded protein is CASSFGLAGGEDTQYF.

The chain combines TRBV28 with TRBJ2-7, with 7 bases lining up with TRBD1. The CDR3 is 14 residues long. After removal of 2 bases from V and 6 bases from J, the junction contained 7 bases not matched to a gene. Per the germline V gene, CDR1 is MDHEN and CDR2 is SYDVKM. DNA for the CDR3: TGTGCCAGCAGTTTAATGGACAGGTCGGGCGAGCAGTACTTC. Amino acids: CASSLMDRSGEQYF.